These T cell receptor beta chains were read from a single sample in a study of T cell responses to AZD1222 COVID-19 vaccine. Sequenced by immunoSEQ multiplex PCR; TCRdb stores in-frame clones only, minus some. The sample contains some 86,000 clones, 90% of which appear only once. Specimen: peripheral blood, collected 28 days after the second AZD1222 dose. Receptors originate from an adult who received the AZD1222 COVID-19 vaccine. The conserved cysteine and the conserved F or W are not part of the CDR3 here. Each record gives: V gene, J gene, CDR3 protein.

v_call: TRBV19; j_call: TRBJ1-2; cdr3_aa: ASSTGGYGYT
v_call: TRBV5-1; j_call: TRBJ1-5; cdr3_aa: ASSPDGWGEPQH
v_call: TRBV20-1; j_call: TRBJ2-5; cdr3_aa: SANLGETQY
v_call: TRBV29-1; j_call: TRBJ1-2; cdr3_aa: SVGSFSDYT
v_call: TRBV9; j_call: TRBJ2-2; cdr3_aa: ASSVAEHISLRTNTGELF
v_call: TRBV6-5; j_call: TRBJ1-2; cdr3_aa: ASSRQGALDGYT
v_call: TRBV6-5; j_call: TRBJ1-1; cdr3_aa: ASSLPGSDGTAF
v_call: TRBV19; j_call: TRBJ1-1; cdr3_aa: ASSIRGGKNTEAF
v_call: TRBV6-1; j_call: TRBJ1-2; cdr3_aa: ASSETTNYGYT
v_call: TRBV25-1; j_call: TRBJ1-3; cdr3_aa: ASSESESFRNTIY